This TCR beta chain was obtained from a study of shared clonotypes between healthy human individuals. Naive CD8 cells lacked CD45RO, underwent positive selection for CCR7 and left out terminally differentiated effector memory CD45RA+ cells. As regards this clone: Its antigen is undetermined.

Each cell subset's genomic DNA was divided evenly among several immunoSEQ plates. Generated by immunoSEQ multiplex PCR, the TCRdb table keeps only in-frame clones and is missing some. Of around 2.1 million clones listed, about 92% are singletons. Study outcomes and limitations: Clonotypes not shared had lower generation probabilities than those common to all four donors.

This receptor was identified in a man aged 18 to 29 in good health. Some clones in this sample may be carry-over from other donors' samples. Source material: naive CD8+ T cells from PBMCs.

CDR3 residues: CASSARTGTIVDEQYF. The CDR3 DNA sequence: TGTGCCAGCAGCGCCCGAACCGGGACGATAGTGGACGAGCAGTACTTC. The rearrangement links TRBV9 to TRBJ2-7; D may be TRBD1 or TRBD2 (5 bases each). The CDR3 is made up of 16 amino acids. CDR1 and CDR2 from the germline V gene are SGDLS and YYNGEE. Trimming took 3 bases from V and 5 from J, leaving 21 bases between them.